What follows are 10 T cell receptor beta chains derived from one specimen sequenced in a study of a mutant IDH1 vaccine in newly diagnosed glioma. These receptors lack a known antigen. TCRdb keeps only in-frame clones here, not all; method: immunoSEQ multiplex PCR. The table records about 36,000 clones, 75% to 90% of them present only once. Regarding time point: week 11, during vaccination. Each vaccine dose was 300 ug of mutant IDH1 20-mer peptide, with topical imiquimod. Specimen: peripheral blood mononuclear cells (PBMCs), collected from a glioma patient whose treatment included an IDH1 peptide vaccine. All receptors come from a woman aged 25 to 45 with glioma. Some clones in this sample may be carry-over from other donors' samples.

In its sample, this clone was seen a few times. The CDR3 coding sequence is TGTGCCAGCAGCCAACTGGTTGGCGAAAAACTGTTTTTT. Protein: CASSQLVGEKLFF. The chain uses TRBV14 and TRBJ1-4; D unresolved. Germline CDR1 SGHDN, CDR2 FVKESK. Between the trimmed V and J ends, which lost 2 bases and 8 bases, there was a span of 9 bases. CDR3 length: 13 residues.

This clone was recorded a few times. The chain recombines TRBV7-8 with TRBJ1-3; D unclear. Germline V lookup: CDR1 SGHVS, CDR2 FQNEAQ. The CDR3 contains 15 residues. V was pared by 5 bases and J by 4 bases, with 15 bases between. CDR3 loop: CASSPGLQDGNTIYF. As DNA, the CDR3 is TGTGCCAGCAGCCCCGGGCTTCAGGACGGAAACACCATATATTTT.

This chain joins TRBV28 and TRBJ2-1, with D uncertain. The V end lost 3 bases, the J end lost 11 bases, and 20 bases lay between the germline ends. Germline lookup yields CDR1 MDHEN and CDR2 SYDVKM. This CDR3 has 15 amino acids. The CDR3 protein is CASSFDGILGTKQFF. The CDR3 DNA reads TGTGCCAGCAGTTTCGATGGAATTCTCGGCACTAAGCAGTTCTTC.

V usage is TRBV5-1 and J usage is TRBJ2-4, with TRBD1 as a possible D gene (5 bases). V was clipped by 2 bases and J by 0 bases, with 12 bases between them. Germline assignment: CDR1 SGHRS and CDR2 YFSETQ. The CDR3 length is 16 residues. The CDR3 sequence: CASSFQGRLAKNIQYF. CDR3 coding DNA: TGCGCCAGCAGCTTCCAGGGCCGCCTAGCCAAAAACATTCAGTACTTC.

The rearrangement uses TRBV21-1 and TRBJ2-3; the table names TRBD2, a call not compared with the DNA. TRBV21-1 counts as a pseudogene. This CDR3 contains 18 residues. The CDR3 nucleotides are TGTGCCAGCAGCAAAGTTCCGCGGAGGGGTGGTAAGACAGATACGCAGTATTTT. Protein: CASSKVPRRGGKTDTQYF.

This clone has just one count. V gene TRBV25-1 combines with J gene TRBJ1-1, with unresolved D. From germline, CDR1 is MGHDK and CDR2 SYGVNS. With 3 bases removed from V and 0 bases from J, the gap between germline ends came to 11 bases. This CDR3 is built from 15 residues. For the CDR3, the DNA is TGTGCCAGCAGTGAGACCGCGATCATGAACACTGAAGCTTTCTTT. As protein: CASSETAIMNTEAFF.

The J gene is TRBJ2-5, the V gene TRBV18, with 11 bases identical to TRBD1. The CDR3 extends over 18 amino acids. Per germline, CDR1 KGHSH and CDR2 LQKENI. Trimming cost V 1 base and J 2 bases; bases outside gene matches: 9. The CDR3 reads CASSPRTPGQGGQETQYF. CDR3 DNA sequence: TGTGCCAGCTCACCACGGACACCGGGACAGGGGGGTCAAGAGACCCAGTACTTC.

The sample holds a few counts of this clone. The chain is built from TRBV4-1 and TRBJ1-1, with D unresolved. The CDR3 has 13 residues. CDR1 MGHRA and CDR2 YSYEKL come from the germline V gene. The V and J ends lost 7 bases and 7 bases respectively, with 16 bases between them. CDR3 sequence reads: CASIPTGRNEAFF. Here the CDR3 DNA reads TGCGCCAGCATCCCAACGGGCAGAAATGAAGCTTTCTTT.

The chain is built from TRBV14 and TRBJ2-1, with 9 bases fitting TRBD1. The CDR3 is made up of 17 amino acids. Losses at the gene ends were 0 bases for V and 6 bases for J; bases not matched to a gene: 9. Germline assignment: CDR1 SGHDN and CDR2 FVKESK. The CDR3 nucleotides are TGTGCCAGCAGCCAAGATGGGGGACAGGGTGGGTGCAATGAGCAGTTCTTC. Protein product: CASSQDGGQGGCNEQFF.

The chain has TRBV19 and TRBJ1-2, with D tentatively TRBD1 (5 bases). The V end was cut by 7 bases, the J end by 8 bases, with 17 bases between. Germline CDR1 and CDR2: LNHDA and SQIVND (reference sequence). This CDR3 comprises 13 residues. The CDR3 reads CASTPSGREGYTF. The CDR3 region has the DNA TGTGCCAGTACCCCCTCGGGCAGGGAAGGCTACACCTTC. Based on the CDR3 plus reference TRBV19 and TRBJ1-2, the full variable domain is DGGITQSPKYLFRKEGQNVTLSCEQNLNHDAMYWYRQDPGQGLRLIYYSQIVNDFQKGDIAEGYSVSREKKESFPLTVTSAQKNPTAFYLCASTPSGREGYTFGSGTRLTVV.